This TCR beta chain was sequenced in a study of cytomegalovirus exposure and HLA in healthy donors. Study context: An earlier analysis identified 120 million or so unique TCR beta sequences in some 170 million T cells.

PCR involved 60 Vbeta and 13 Jbeta primers. Some clones are missing from TCRdb's copy, which holds only in-frame ones; the method was immunoSEQ multiplex PCR. Among under 200,000 clones listed, 85% were seen once. From germline, CDR1 is MNHEY and CDR2 SVGAGI. V lost 5 bases and J 1 base, leaving 11 bases between the germline ends. The CDR3 is 14 residues long. The clonotype comes from a woman in her 50s in good health and CMV-seronegative. V and J are TRBV6-5 and TRBJ2-5; no reliable D call. Sequenced input: PBMCs. The CDR3 protein is CASSANFIQETQYF. Here the CDR3 DNA reads TGTGCCAGCAGTGCAAACTTCATCCAAGAGACCCAGTACTTC.